The 21 T cell receptor beta chains below were found in one sample sequenced in a study of shared clonotypes between healthy human individuals. Produced via immunoSEQ multiplex PCR; TCRdb's table is partial and in-frame only. Here the sample spans 190,000 or so clones, over 50% being singletons. Sequenced: memory CD4+ T cells sorted from blood. Subset defined: CD45RA-negative fraction. The receptor source for this set is a man younger than 45 in good health.

This chain joins TRBV2 and TRBJ1-2; no clear D. V gave up 2 bases and J gave up 4 bases, with 11 bases separating them. This CDR3 contains 14 residues. Germline loops: CDR1 SNHLY, CDR2 FYNNEI. Here the CDR3 DNA reads TGTGCCAGCAGTGAACGGCGAGGGAGCTATGGCTACACCTTC. This sequence encodes CASSERRGSYGYTF.

This chain uses TRBV6-5 with TRBJ2-7; D ambiguous. The germline V gene has CDR1 MNHEY and CDR2 SVGAGI. Trimming stripped 2 bases from V and 5 bases from J, with 16 bases between. CDR3 length equals 15 residues. The CDR3 is CASSYGQILGNEQYF. CDR3 nucleotide sequence: TGTGCCAGCAGTTACGGCCAGATTTTGGGGAACGAGCAGTACTTC.

This chain joins TRBV6-1 and TRBJ2-1; 7 bases fit TRBD1. The CDR3 sequence is 14 residues long. The germline CDR1 and CDR2 sequences are MNHNS and SASEGT. V was clipped by 6 bases and J by 3 bases; unmatched bases: 5. DNA of the CDR3: TGTGCCAGCAGCCTGACAGGGTACTACAATGAGCAGTTCTTC. Translation: CASSLTGYYNEQFF.

This sequence joins TRBV4-2 and TRBJ2-7, with D maybe TRBD2 (6 bases). The CDR3 is 15 residues long. Trimming took off 0 bases at V and 3 bases at J, with 12 bases between the two ends. Germline V lookup: CDR1 LGHNA, CDR2 YNFKEQ. The CDR3 here is CASSQDVGEDYEQYF. The CDR3 nucleotides read TGTGCCAGCAGCCAAGATGTCGGGGAGGACTACGAGCAGTACTTC.

This clone has just a few counts. This rearrangement joins TRBV27 to TRBJ2-5, with TRBD1 matching 8 bases. Germline CDR1 MNHEY, CDR2 SMNVEV (reference sequence). The CDR3 sequence is 15 residues long. Trimming removed 4 bases from V and 6 bases from J; junction bases left unmatched: 10. The CDR3 here is CASSSWAGGGKTQYF. The CDR3 DNA sequence: TGTGCCAGCAGTTCTTGGGCAGGGGGCGGGAAGACCCAGTACTTC.

V and J are TRBV7-2 and TRBJ1-1; the D gene is possibly TRBD1 (5 bases). This CDR3 spans 14 amino acids. V gave up 4 bases and J gave up 3 bases, with 12 bases separating them. Germline V CDR1 and CDR2: SGHTA, FQGNSA. The CDR3 here is CASSSLWGDTEAFF. The CDR3 coding sequence is TGTGCCAGCAGCTCATTATGGGGGGACACTGAAGCTTTCTTT.

The rearrangement uses TRBV15 and TRBJ2-5; the match to TRBD2 covers 9 bases. The CDR3 consists of 16 residues. With V trimmed by 5 bases and J by 2 bases, 9 bases remained unmatched. Germline V gives CDR1 LNHNV, CDR2 YYDKDF (reference sequence). The CDR3 DNA follows: TGTGCCACCAGCGGGAGACTAGCGGCCTTTCAAGAGACCCAGTACTTC. It encodes CATSGRLAAFQETQYF.

As for this clone: One end of the junction fails to match germline, which may point to a read error. This chain uses TRBV5-6 with TRBJ2-2; D not certain. CDR1 is SGHDT and CDR2 is YYEEEE in the germline V gene. This CDR3 has 19 amino acids. The CDR3 protein is CASSLFRAAGDMNAGELFF. The CDR3 nucleotides are TGTGCCAGCAGCTTGTTCCGGGCAGCCGGCGATATGAACGCCGGGGAGCTGTTTTTT.

This clone appeared once. The gene calls are TRBV11-2 and TRBJ2-1, with D perhaps matching TRBD2 (6 bases). The CDR3 consists of 14 residues. CDR1 SGHAT and CDR2 FQNNGV come from the germline V gene. Deletions cut 4 bases from V and 4 bases from J, with 11 bases between. CDR3 sequence: CASSSGVRYNEQFF. The CDR3 nucleotides are TGTGCCAGCAGCTCGGGGGTGAGGTACAATGAGCAGTTCTTC.

Details on this clone: An end of the junction differs from the germline gene, which may be a read error. This chain connects TRBV7-9 to TRBJ2-5; TRBD2 agrees at 11 bases. Germline-derived CDR1 and CDR2 are SEHNR and FQNEAQ (reference sequence). There are 15 residues in the CDR3. In DNA, the CDR3 is TGTGCCAGCAGCCACGATTCACTAGCGGGAGCCCGAGGGGACTTC. This gives the protein CASSHDSLAGARGDF.

This clone has only a few counts. V usage is TRBV15 and J usage is TRBJ2-3; D is unresolved. Germline lookup yields CDR1 LNHNV and CDR2 YYDKDF (reference sequence). V was clipped by 1 base and J by 6 bases, with 11 bases between them. The CDR3 covers 14 residues. DNA for the CDR3: TGTGCCACCAGCAGAGGGATGGCATTGGATACGCAGTATTTT. The encoded protein is CATSRGMALDTQYF.

The chain is built from TRBV29-1 and TRBJ2-7; D not resolved. Looked up from germline, CDR1 is SQVTM and CDR2 is ANQGSEA. Trimming took off 4 bases at V and 0 bases at J, with 13 bases between the two ends. This CDR3 is built from 14 residues. DNA for the CDR3: TGCAGCGTTGTGGTGGCGGTAAGCTCCTACGAGCAGTACTTC. Translation: CSVVVAVSSYEQYF.

This clone was counted between two and nine times. V usage is TRBV5-1 and J usage is TRBJ2-2; perhaps TRBD1 as D (8 bases). The CDR3 has 16 amino acids. With 4 bases removed from V and 3 bases from J, the gap between germline ends came to 16 bases. Germline assignment: CDR1 SGHRS and CDR2 YFSETQ. CDR3 sequence (DNA): TGCGCCAGCAGCCCGGAACAGGGGGGGTACACCGGGGAGCTGTTTTTT. Translated: CASSPEQGGYTGELFF.

The rearrangement joins TRBV2 to TRBJ1-4, with 10 bases lining up with TRBD1. The germline CDR1 and CDR2 sequences are SNHLY and FYNNEI. The V segment lost 7 bases and the J segment 5 bases; nucleotides outside the gene matches: 7. The CDR3 loop spans 15 amino acids. The CDR3 spells CASTSLGQGNEKLFF. The CDR3 coding sequence is TGTGCCAGCACGTCGTTGGGACAGGGGAATGAAAAACTGTTTTTT.

The chain uses TRBV6-5 and TRBJ1-1, with D uncertain. V lost 5 bases and J 5 bases, leaving 15 bases between the germline ends. Per the germline V gene, CDR1 is MNHEY and CDR2 is SVGAGI. CDR3 size: 14 residues. As DNA, the CDR3 is TGTGCCAGCAGTGAACCCAGGCGGCTTACTGAAGCTTTCTTT. Its protein product is CASSEPRRLTEAFF.

J is TRBJ2-1 and V is TRBV2; D ambiguous. Germline lookup yields CDR1 SNHLY and CDR2 FYNNEI. Trimming took off 6 bases at V and 1 base at J, with 4 bases between the two ends. This CDR3 is 12 amino acids long. The CDR3 coding sequence is TGTGCCAGCAGCGCATCCTACAATGAGCAGTTCTTC. It specifies CASSASYNEQFF. The whole variable domain, filled in from reference TRBV2 and TRBJ2-1, reads EPEVTQTPSHQVTQMGQEVILRCVPISNHLYFYWYRQILGQKVEFLVSFYNNEISEKSEIFDDQFSVERPDGSNFTLKIRSTKLEDSAMYFCASSASYNEQFFGPGTRLTVL.

The gene calls are TRBV7-9 and TRBJ2-1, with TRBD1 identical over 11 bases. Germline lookup yields CDR1 SEHNR and CDR2 FQNEAQ (reference sequence). The CDR3 consists of 16 residues. The J segment lost 8 bases and the V segment lost 5 bases, leaving 11 bases of the junction unmatched. This CDR3 is CASSALPGQGVHEQFF. For the CDR3, the DNA is TGTGCCAGCAGCGCTCTTCCGGGACAGGGGGTACATGAGCAGTTCTTC. Full variable domain (rest looked up from reference TRBV7-9 and TRBJ2-1): DTGVSQNPRHKITKRGQNVTFRCDPISEHNRLYWYRQTLGQGPEFLTYFQNEAQLEKSRLLSDRFSAERPKGSFSTLEIQRTEQGDSAMYLCASSALPGQGVHEQFFGPGTRLTVL.

This clone has ten or more counts. Other nucleotide sequences in the sample specify the same CDR3. This rearrangement joins TRBV5-4 to TRBJ1-5; 7 nucleotides line up with TRBD1. With V trimmed by 5 bases and J by 0 bases, 14 bases remained unmatched. In germline, CDR1 is SGHNT, CDR2 YYREEE (reference sequence). The CDR3 runs 18 residues. CDR3 loop: CASSKFGTVSHSNQPQHF. In DNA, the CDR3 is TGTGCCAGCAGTAAATTCGGGACAGTTTCCCATAGCAATCAGCCCCAGCATTTT.

The CDR3 sequence is CATQLAGGSYEQYF. In nucleotides, the CDR3 is TGTGCCACTCAACTAGCGGGAGGCTCCTACGAGCAGTACTTC. The rearrangement links TRBV15 to TRBJ2-7; 12 nucleotides line up with TRBD2. After removal of 9 bases from V and 0 bases from J, the junction contained 3 bases not matched to a gene. The CDR3 contains 14 residues. Germline values: CDR1 LNHNV, CDR2 YYDKDF (reference sequence).

The gene calls are TRBV19 and TRBJ2-1; TRBD1 is a possible D gene (5 bases). The germline V and J ends were trimmed by 0 bases and 4 bases, with 7 bases remaining between them. CDR3 length: 14 amino acids. Germline CDR1 LNHDA, CDR2 SQIVND (reference sequence). CDR3 coding DNA: TGTGCCAGTAGTATAGATACAGGTTACAATGAGCAGTTCTTC. Protein: CASSIDTGYNEQFF.

V usage is TRBV25-1 and J usage is TRBJ2-2; no clear D. The CDR3 is 12 amino acids. Deletions cut 4 bases from V and 6 bases from J, with 6 bases between. Germline CDR1 is MGHDK and CDR2 is SYGVNS. The CDR3, as DNA: TGTGCCAGCAGTGGGTCGTCCGGGGAGCTGTTTTTT. Translated, it gives CASSGSSGELFF.